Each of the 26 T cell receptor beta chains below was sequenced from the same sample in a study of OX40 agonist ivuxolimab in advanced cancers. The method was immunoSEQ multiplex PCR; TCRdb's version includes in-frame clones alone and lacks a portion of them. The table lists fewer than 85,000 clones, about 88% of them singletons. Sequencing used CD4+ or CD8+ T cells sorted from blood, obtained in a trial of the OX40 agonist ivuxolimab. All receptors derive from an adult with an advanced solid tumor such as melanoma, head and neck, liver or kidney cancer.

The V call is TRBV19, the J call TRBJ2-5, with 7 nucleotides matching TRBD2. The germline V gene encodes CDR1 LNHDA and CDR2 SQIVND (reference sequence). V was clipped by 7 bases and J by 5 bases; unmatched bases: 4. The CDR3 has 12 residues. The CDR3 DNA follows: TGTGCCAGTAAAGGACTAGGGGAGACCCAGTACTTC. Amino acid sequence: CASKGLGETQYF. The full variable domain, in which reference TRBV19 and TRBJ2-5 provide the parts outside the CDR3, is DGGITQSPKYLFRKEGQNVTLSCEQNLNHDAMYWYRQDPGQGLRLIYYSQIVNDFQKGDIAEGYSVSREKKESFPLTVTSAQKNPTAFYLCASKGLGETQYFGPGTRLLVL.

CDR3 sequence (DNA): TGTGCCAGCAGCTTGTATGGGGGGCGGAATTCACCCCTCCACTTT. This gives the protein CASSLYGGRNSPLHF. This chain joins TRBV5-4 and TRBJ1-6, with TRBD1 as a possible D gene (6 bases). Trimming took off 1 base at V and 7 bases at J, with 12 bases between the two ends. This CDR3 contains 15 residues. From germline, CDR1 is SGHNT and CDR2 YYREEE (reference sequence). The full variable domain, in which reference TRBV5-4 and TRBJ1-6 provide the parts outside the CDR3, is ETGVTQSPTHLIKTRGQQVTLRCSSQSGHNTVSWYQQALGQGPQFIFQYYREEENGRGNFPPRFSGLQFPNYSSELNVNALELDDSALYLCASSLYGGRNSPLHFGNGTRLTVT.

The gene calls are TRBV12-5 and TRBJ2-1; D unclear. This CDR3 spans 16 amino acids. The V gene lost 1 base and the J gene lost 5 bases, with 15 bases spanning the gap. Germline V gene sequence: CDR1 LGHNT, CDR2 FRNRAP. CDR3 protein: CASGLGPSGRHNEQFF. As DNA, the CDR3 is TGTGCTAGTGGTTTGGGCCCCTCGGGCCGACACAATGAGCAGTTCTTC.

The CDR3 loop reads CASSQDQGQTGELFF. DNA of the CDR3: TGCGCCAGCAGCCAAGATCAAGGGCAGACCGGGGAGCTGTTTTTT. This chain links TRBV4-1 with TRBJ2-2; D not resolved. The CDR3 is made up of 15 amino acids. V was pared by 0 bases and J by 5 bases, with 10 bases between. Germline V gene sequence: CDR1 MGHRA, CDR2 YSYEKL.

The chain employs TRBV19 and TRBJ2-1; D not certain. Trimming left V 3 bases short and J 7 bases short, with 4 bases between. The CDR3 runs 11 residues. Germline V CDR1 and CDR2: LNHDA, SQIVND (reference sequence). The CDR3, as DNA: TGTGCCAGTAGTATCGGGAATGAGCAGTTCTTC. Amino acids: CASSIGNEQFF.

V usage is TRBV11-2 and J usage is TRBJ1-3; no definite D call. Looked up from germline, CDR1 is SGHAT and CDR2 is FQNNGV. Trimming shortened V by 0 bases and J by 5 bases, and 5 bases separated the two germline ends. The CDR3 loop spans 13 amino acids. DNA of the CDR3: TGTGCCAGCAGCTTAGAGGGTAGAAACACCATATATTTT. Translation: CASSLEGRNTIYF.

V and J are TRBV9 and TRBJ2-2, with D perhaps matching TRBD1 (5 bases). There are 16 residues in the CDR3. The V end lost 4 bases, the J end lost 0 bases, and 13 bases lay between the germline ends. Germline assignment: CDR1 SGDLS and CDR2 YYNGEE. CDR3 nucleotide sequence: TGTGCCAGCAGCCCTAGGGGCAGAGCGAACACCGGGGAGCTGTTTTTT. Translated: CASSPRGRANTGELFF.

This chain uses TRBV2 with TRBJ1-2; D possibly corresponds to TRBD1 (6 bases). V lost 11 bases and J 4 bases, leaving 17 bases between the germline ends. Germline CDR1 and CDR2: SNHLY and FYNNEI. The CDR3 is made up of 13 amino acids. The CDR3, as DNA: TGTGCCCGAAAACAGGGTTTAGGCTATGGCTACACCTTC. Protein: CARKQGLGYGYTF.

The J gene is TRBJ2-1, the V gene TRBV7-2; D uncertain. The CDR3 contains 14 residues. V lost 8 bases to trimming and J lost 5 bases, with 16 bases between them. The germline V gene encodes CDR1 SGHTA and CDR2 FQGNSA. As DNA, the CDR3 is TGTGCCAGCGGCCTTGTTTGGGCCGACAATGAGCAGTTCTTC. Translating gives CASGLVWADNEQFF.

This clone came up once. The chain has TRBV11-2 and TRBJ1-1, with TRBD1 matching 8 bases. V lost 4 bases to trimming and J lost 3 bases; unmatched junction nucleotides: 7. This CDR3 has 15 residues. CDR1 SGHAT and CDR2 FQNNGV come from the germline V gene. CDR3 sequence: CASSYVYRGDTEAFF. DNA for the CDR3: TGTGCCAGCAGCTACGTATACAGGGGGGACACTGAAGCTTTCTTT.

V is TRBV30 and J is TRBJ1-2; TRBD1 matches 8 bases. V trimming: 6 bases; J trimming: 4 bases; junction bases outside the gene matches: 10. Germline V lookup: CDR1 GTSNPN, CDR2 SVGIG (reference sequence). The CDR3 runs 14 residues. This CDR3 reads CACPTGGKIYGYTF. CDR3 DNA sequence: TGTGCCTGCCCCACAGGGGGGAAAATCTATGGCTACACCTTC.

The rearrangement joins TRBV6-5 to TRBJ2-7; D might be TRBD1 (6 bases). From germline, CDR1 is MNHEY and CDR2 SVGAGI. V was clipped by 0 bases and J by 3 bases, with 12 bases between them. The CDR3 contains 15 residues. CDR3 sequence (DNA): TGTGCCAGCAGTTACTCCCAAACAGGGTACTACGAGCAGTACTTC. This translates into CASSYSQTGYYEQYF.

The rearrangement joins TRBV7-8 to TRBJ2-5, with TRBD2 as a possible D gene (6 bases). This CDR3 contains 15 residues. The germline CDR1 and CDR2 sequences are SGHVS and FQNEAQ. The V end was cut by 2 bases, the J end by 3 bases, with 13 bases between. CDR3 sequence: CASSLPGESEETQYF. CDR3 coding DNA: TGTGCCAGCAGCTTACCGGGAGAGTCGGAAGAGACCCAGTACTTC.

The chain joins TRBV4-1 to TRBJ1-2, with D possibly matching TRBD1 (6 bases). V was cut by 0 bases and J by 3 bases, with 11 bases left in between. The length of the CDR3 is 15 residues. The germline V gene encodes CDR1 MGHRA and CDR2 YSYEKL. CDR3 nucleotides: TGCGCCAGCAGCCAAGAAGGGGGAAGGCACTATGGCTACACCTTC. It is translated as CASSQEGGRHYGYTF.

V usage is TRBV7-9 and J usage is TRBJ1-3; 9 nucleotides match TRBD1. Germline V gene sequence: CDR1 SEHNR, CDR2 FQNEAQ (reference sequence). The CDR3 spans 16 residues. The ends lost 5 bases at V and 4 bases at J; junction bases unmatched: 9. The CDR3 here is CASSPITGGLGNTIYF. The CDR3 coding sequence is TGTGCCAGCAGCCCGATTACAGGGGGCCTCGGAAACACCATATATTTT.

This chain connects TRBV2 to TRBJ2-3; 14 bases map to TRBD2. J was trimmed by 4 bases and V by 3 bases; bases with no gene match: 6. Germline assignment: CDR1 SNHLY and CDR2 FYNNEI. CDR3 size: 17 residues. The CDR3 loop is CASSEGTSGSYADTQYF. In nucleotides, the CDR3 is TGTGCCAGCAGTGAGGGGACTAGCGGGAGTTATGCAGATACGCAGTATTTT.

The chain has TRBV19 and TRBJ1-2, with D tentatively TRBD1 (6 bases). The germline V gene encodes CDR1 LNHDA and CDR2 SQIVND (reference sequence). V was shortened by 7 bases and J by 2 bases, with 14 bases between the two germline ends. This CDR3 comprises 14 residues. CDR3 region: CASKRDNVNYGYTF. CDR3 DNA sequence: TGTGCCAGTAAACGGGACAACGTCAACTATGGCTACACCTTC.

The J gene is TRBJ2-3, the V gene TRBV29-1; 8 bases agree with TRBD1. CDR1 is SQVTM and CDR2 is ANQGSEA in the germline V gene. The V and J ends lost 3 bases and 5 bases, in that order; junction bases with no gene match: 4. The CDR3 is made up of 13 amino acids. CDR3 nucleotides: TGCAGCGTTGACGGGACAGGAGGAGATACGCAGTATTTT. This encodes CSVDGTGGDTQYF.

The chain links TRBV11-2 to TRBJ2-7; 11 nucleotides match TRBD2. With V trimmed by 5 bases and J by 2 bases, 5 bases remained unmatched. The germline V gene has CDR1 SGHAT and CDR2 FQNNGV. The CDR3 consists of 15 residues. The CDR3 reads CASSPLAGGTYEQYF. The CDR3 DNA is TGTGCCAGCAGCCCTCTAGCGGGAGGAACCTACGAGCAGTACTTC.

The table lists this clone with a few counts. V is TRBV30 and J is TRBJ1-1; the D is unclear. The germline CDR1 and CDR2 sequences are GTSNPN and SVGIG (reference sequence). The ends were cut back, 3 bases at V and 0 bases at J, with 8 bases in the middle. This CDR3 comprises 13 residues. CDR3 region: CAWRGLLNTEAFF. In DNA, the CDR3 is TGTGCCTGGAGAGGACTCCTGAACACTGAAGCTTTCTTT.

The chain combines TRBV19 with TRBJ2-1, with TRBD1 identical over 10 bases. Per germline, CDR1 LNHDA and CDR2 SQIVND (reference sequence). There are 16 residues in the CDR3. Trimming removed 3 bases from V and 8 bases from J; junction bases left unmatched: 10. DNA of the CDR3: TGTGCCAGTAGTATCGGGCGACAGGGGGCGATCGATGAGCAGTTCTTC. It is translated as CASSIGRQGAIDEQFF.

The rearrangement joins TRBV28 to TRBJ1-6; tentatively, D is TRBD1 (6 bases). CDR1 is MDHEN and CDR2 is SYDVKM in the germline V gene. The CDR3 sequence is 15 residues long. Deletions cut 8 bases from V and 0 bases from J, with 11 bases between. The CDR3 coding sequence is TGTGCCAGCTTGGACAGCTCCTCCTATAATTCACCCCTCCACTTT. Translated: CASLDSSSYNSPLHF. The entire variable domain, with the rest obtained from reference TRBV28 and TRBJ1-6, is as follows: DVKVTQSSRYLVKRTGEKVFLECVQDMDHENMFWYRQDPGLGLRLIYFSYDVKMKEKGDIPEGYSVSREKKERFSLILESASTNQTSMYLCASLDSSSYNSPLHFGNGTRLTVT.

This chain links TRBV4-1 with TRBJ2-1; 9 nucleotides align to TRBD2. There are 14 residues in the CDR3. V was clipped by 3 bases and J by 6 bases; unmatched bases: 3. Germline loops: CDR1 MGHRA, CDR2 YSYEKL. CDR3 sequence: CASSHSGRSNEQFF. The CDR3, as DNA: TGCGCCAGCAGCCATAGCGGGAGAAGCAATGAGCAGTTCTTC.

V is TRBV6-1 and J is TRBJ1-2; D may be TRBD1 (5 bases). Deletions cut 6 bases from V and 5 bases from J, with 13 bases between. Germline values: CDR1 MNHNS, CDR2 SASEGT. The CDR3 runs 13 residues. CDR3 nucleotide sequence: TGTGCCAGCAGGGGGACGGCTGAGTATGGCTACACCTTC. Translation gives CASRGTAEYGYTF.

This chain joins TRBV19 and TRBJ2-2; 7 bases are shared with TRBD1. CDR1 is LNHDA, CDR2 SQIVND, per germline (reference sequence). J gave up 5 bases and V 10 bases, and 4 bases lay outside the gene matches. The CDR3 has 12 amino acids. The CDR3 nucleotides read TGTGCCACTACAGGGGAAACCGGGGAGCTGTTTTTT. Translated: CATTGETGELFF.

The CDR3 coding sequence is TGTGCCACCTCGCGATTGTGGCCCATCGGGAATGAGCAGTTCTTC. As protein: CATSRLWPIGNEQFF. The chain joins TRBV19 to TRBJ2-1; D not resolved. The germline V gene has CDR1 LNHDA and CDR2 SQIVND (reference sequence). The CDR3 runs to 15 residues. Trimming removed 10 bases at V and 7 bases at J, with 23 bases between.